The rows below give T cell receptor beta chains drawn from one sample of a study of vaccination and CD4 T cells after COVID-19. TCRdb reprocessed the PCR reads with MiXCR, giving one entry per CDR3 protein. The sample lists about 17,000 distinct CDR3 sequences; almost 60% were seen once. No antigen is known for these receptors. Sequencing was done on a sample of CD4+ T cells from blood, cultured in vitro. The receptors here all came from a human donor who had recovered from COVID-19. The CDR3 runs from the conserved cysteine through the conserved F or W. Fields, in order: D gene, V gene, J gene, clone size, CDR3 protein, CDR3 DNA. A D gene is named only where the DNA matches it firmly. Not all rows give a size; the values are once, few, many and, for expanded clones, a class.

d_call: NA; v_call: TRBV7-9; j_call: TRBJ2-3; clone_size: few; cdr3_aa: CASSTPAGDGGTDTQYF; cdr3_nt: TGTGCCAGCAGCACCCCGGCAGGGGATGGTGGGACAGATACGCAGTATTTT
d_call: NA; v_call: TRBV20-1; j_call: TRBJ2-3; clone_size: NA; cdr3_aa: CSAHYPRGQFVPDTQYF; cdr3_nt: TGCAGTGCCCACTACCCCCGGGGCCAATTTGTCCCAGATACGCAGTATTTT
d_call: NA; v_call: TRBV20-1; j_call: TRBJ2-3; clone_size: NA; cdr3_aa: CSGAGTDTQYF; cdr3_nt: TGCAGTGGAGCGGGCACAGATACGCAGTATTTT
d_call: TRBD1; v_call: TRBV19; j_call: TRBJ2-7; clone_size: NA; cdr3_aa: CASSPAPGTGENTYEQYF; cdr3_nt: TGTGCCAGTAGTCCCGCCCCCGGGACAGGGGAAAATACCTACGAGCAGTACTTC
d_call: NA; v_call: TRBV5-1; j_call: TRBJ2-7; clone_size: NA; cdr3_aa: CASSLTISSYEQYF; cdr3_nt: TGCGCCAGCAGCCTGACGATTAGCTCCTACGAGCAGTACTTC
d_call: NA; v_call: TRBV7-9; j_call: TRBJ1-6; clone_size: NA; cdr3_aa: CASSLVVVGDPNSPLHF; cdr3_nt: TGTGCCAGCAGCTTAGTGGTTGTTGGGGACCCTAATTCACCCCTCCACTTT
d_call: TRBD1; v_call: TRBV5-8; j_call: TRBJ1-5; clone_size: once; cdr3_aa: CASKHQGATNQPQHF; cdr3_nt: TGTGCCAGCAAACATCAGGGGGCAACCAATCAGCCCCAGCATTTT
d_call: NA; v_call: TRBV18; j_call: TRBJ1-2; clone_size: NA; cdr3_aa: CASSPPGRHYGYTF; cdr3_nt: TGTGCCAGCTCACCACCGGGACGACACTATGGCTACACCTTC
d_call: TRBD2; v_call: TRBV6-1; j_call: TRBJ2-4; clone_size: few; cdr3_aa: CASRAGGGNIQYF; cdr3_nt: TGTGCCAGCAGGGCGGGAGGGGGTAACATTCAGTACTTC
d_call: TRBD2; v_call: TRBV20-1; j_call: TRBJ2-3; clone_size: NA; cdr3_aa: CSAPLAGAGDTQYF; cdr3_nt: TGCAGTGCTCCACTAGCGGGGGCGGGAGATACGCAGTATTTT
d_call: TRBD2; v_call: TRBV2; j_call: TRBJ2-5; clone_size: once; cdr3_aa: CASTGSGGPQETQYF; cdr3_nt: TGTGCCAGCACGGGGAGCGGGGGCCCCCAAGAGACCCAGTACTTC
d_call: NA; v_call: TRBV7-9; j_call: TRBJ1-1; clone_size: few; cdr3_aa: CASSFGVGYTEAFF; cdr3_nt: TGTGCCAGCAGCTTTGGGGTCGGCTACACTGAAGCTTTCTTT
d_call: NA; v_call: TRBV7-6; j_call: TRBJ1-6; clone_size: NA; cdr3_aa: CASSPDRSSYNSPLHF; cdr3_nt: TGTGCCAGCAGCCCCGACAGGAGCTCCTATAATTCACCCCTCCACTTT
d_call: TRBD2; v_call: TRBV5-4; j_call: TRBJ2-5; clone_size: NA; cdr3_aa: CASSFTSGGTQETQYF; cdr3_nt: TGTGCCAGCAGCTTTACTAGCGGGGGGACCCAAGAGACCCAGTACTTC
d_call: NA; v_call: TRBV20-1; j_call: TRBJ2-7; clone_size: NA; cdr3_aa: CSARDVGRLIEQYF; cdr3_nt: TGCAGTGCTAGAGATGTCGGACGGTTGATAGAGCAGTACTTC
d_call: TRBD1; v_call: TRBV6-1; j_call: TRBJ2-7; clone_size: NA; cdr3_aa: CASGLPGQGYEQYF; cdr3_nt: TGTGCCAGCGGGTTACCGGGACAGGGCTACGAGCAGTACTTC
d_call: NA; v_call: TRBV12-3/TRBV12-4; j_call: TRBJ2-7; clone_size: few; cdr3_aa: CASSLVGWAYEQYF; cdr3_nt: TGTGCCAGCAGTTTAGTCGGGTGGGCCTACGAGCAGTACTTC
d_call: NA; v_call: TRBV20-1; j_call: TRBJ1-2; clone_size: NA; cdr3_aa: CCAAPAYGYTF; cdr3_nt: TGCTGTGCTGCACCGGCCTATGGCTACACCTTC
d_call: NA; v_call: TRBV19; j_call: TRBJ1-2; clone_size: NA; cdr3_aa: CASSGGSNYGYTF; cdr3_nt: TGTGCCAGTAGTGGTGGGTCTAACTATGGCTACACCTTC
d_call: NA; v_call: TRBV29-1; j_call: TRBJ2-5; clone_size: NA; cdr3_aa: CSGVTGEETQYF; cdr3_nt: TGCAGCGGGGTTACGGGGGAAGAGACCCAGTACTTC
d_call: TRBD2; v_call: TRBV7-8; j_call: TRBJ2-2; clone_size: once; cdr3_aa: CASSPGLAANTGELFF; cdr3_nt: TGTGCCAGCAGCCCCGGACTAGCGGCGAACACCGGGGAGCTGTTTTTT
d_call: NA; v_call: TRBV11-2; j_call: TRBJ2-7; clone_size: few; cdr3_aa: CASSRRVEGVYF; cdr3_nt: TGTGCCAGCAGCCGCCGCGTGGAAGGAGTGTACTTC
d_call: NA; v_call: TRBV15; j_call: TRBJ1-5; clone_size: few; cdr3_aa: CATSRDLTNNQPQHF; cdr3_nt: TGTGCCACCAGCAGAGATCTGACCAACAATCAGCCCCAGCATTTT
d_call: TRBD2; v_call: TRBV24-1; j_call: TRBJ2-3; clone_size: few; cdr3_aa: CATSDPGTSGRTDTQYF; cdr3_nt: TGTGCCACCAGTGATCCCGGGACTAGCGGGAGGACAGATACGCAGTATTTT
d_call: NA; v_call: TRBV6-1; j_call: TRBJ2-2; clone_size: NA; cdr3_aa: CAVSTNTGELFF; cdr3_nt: TGTGCTGTATCGACGAACACCGGGGAGCTGTTTTTT
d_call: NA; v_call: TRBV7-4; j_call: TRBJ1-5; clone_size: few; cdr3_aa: CAGRQYSNQPQHF; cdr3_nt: TGTGCCGGACGACAGTATAGCAATCAGCCCCAGCATTTT
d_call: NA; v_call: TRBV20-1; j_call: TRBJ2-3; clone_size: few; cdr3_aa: CSAQGWQANTDTQYF; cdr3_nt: TGCAGTGCCCAGGGATGGCAGGCCAACACAGATACGCAGTATTTT
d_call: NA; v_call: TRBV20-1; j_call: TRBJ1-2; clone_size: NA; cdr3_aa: CSARTDAAYGYTF; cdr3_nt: TGCAGTGCTAGGACGGACGCTGCCTATGGCTACACCTTC
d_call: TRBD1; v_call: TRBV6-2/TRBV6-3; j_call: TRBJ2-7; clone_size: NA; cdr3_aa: CASSPRDRGQYF; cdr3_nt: TGTGCCAGCAGTCCCAGAGACAGGGGTCAGTACTTC
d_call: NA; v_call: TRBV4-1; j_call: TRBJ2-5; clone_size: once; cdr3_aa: CASSQARGRLKETQYF; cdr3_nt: TGCGCCAGCAGCCAAGCAAGGGGGAGATTGAAAGAGACCCAGTACTTC
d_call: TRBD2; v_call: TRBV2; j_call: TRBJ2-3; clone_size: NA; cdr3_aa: CASTWLAGADTQYF; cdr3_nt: TGTGCCAGCACGTGGCTAGCGGGAGCAGATACGCAGTATTTT
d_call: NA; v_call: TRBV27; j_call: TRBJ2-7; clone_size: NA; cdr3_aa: CASSLSGVGAYEQYF; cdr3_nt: TGTGCCAGCAGTTTATCGGGGGTGGGTGCCTACGAGCAGTACTTC
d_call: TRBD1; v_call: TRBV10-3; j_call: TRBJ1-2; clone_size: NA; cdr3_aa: CAISEGRTGFDGYTF; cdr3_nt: TGTGCCATCAGTGAGGGGAGGACAGGGTTTGATGGCTACACCTTC
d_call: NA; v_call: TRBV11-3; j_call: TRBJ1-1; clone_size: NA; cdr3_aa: CASGRTVNTEAFF; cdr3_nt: TGTGCCAGCGGACGGACGGTGAACACTGAAGCTTTCTTT
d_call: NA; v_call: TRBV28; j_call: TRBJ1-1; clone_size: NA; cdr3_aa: CASSAQGITEAFF; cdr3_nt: TGTGCCAGCAGTGCCCAGGGGATCACTGAAGCTTTCTTT
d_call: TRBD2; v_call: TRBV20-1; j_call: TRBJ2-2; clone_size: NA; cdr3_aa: CSARVLAGNTGELFF; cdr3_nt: TGCAGTGCTAGAGTCTTAGCGGGGAACACCGGGGAGCTGTTTTTT